This record looks at one T cell receptor beta chain sequence and its context. The specificity of this receptor is unknown. Base qualities are missing; no much larger clone stands one base away. Participants in the prospective study were enrolled through a virtual design, were aged about 18 to 90 years, and lived in some 24 United States geographic areas. Cohort assignment in the prospective study relied on participant-reported clinical history from a screening survey and a study questionnaire. Recovered participants in ImmuneRACE Cohort 3 were defined by two consecutive negative NP/OP PCR tests, clearance by a healthcare professional, or resolution of symptoms. Mobile phlebotomists in the prospective study collected whole blood, serum and a nasopharyngeal or oropharyngeal swab from every participant. Participants in the prospective study had the option to provide additional blood draws and questionnaires over an approximately 2-month period. Blood samples from the prospective study were shipped frozen or at room temperature prior to DNA extraction.

Taken from the germline V gene (reference sequence), the CDR1 and CDR2 loops are LNHDA and SQIVND. The CDR3 covers 18 residues, taking in both the cysteine and the phenylalanine. Of the read, only the CDR3 DNA is kept; its 54 bases are in frame from base 1. Here V drops 4 bases and J drops 6 bases, and the junction holds 10 bases not matched to any gene. The record originates from a study of blood T cell repertoires in COVID-19 (dated by TCRdb to 2019 to 2021). Turning to the overall study: Samples from collaborators originated in the United States, Italy and Spain and spanned both the acute and convalescent phases of COVID-19. The repertoires were released in a freely available public database intended as a resource for research on the immune response to SARS-CoV-2. Deeply sampled blood TCRbeta repertoires from subjects exposed to, actively infected with, or recovered from COVID-19 were included in the dataset. The samples were drawn from the first 160 participants of the ongoing ImmuneRACE study and from some 1,300 subjects provided by 6 global collaborators. The material from the prospective study consisted of cDNA or gDNA derived from T cells, B-cell-depleted T cells, or PBMCs. Nearly every sample came with metadata listing a de-identified subject ID, COVID-19 status, age in years and sex. HLA class I and class II types, where available, came from metadata supplied by the sample provider rather than from assay-based typing. Paper-wide results and their limitations: The quantity of clinical and demographic metadata differed by source and by participant and was supplied without curation.

TCRbeta CDR3 regions were amplified from genomic DNA using the immunoSEQ Assay, a bias-controlled multiplex PCR. As for the authors' bioinformatics: The number of nucleated cells in each sample was estimated by amplification of reference gene primers within the assay. To quantify the absolute abundance of each unique TCRbeta CDR3 rearrangement, sequence reads were collapsed and filtered. Productive Simpson clonality was computed per sample as the square root of Simpson's diversity index over productive rearrangements. TCRdb carries this immuneACCESS record with in-frame sequences only. Its versions omit some clonotypes, under half of them owing to an unresolved V gene in the studies checked, with the rest unexplained. V, J and clone size reflect that table, while D and trimming were determined from the DNA. Counted in this sample were under 300,000 clones; roughly 90% of them appeared once. The ten largest clonotypes hold around 1.9% of the sample.

What was sequenced was PBMCs or T cells enriched from blood (not recorded which). The rearrangement joined TRBV19 to TRBJ2-1, with 15 central nucleotides matching TRBD2. The TCR originated in a woman aged 60-75 years who had recovered from COVID-19. The CDR3 is CASSTPGLAGGGRNEQFF. In nucleotide form, the sequence is TGTGCCAGTAGTACTCCGGGACTAGCGGGAGGAGGGCGCAATGAGCAGTTCTTC. Full variable domain (CDR3 extended with the reference TRBV19 and TRBJ2-1 proteins): DGGITQSPKYLFRKEGQNVTLSCEQNLNHDAMYWYRQDPGQGLRLIYYSQIVNDFQKGDIAEGYSVSREKKESFPLTVTSAQKNPTAFYLCASSTPGLAGGGRNEQFFGPGTRLTVL.